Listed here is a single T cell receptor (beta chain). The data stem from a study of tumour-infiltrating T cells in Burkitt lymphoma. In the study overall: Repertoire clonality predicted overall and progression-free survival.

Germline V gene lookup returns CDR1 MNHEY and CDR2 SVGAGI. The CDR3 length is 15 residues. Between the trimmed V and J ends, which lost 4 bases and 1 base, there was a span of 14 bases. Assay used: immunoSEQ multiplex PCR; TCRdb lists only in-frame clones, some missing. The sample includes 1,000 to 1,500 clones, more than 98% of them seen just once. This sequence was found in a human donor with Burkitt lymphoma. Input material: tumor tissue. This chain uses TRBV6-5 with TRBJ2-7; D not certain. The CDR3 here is CASSLTRYGSYEQYF. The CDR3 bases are TGTGCCAGCAGTTTAACAAGATATGGGTCCTACGAGCAGTACTTC.